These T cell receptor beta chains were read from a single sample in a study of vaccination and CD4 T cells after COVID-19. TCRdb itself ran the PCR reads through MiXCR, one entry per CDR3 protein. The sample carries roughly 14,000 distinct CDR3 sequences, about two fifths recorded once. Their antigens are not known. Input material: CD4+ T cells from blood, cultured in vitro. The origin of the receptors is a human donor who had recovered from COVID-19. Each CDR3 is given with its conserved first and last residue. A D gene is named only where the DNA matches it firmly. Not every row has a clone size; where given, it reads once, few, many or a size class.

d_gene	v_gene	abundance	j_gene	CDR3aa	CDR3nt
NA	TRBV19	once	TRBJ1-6	CASSDRDGGNSPLHF	TGTGCCAGTAGTGACCGGGACGGTGGAAATTCACCCCTCCACTTT
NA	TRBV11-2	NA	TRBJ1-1	CASSLDVGEAFF	TGTGCCAGCAGCTTAGACGTGGGTGAAGCTTTCTTT
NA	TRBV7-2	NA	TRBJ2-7	CASSFGPRNEQYF	TGTGCCAGCAGCTTCGGCCCGCGTAACGAGCAGTACTTC
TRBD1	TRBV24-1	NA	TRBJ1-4	CATSARGTGGVEKLFF	TGTGCCACCAGTGCCAGGGGGACAGGGGGCGTTGAAAAACTGTTTTTT
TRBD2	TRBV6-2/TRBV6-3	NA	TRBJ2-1	CASSYVGGRGGNEQFF	TGTGCCAGCAGTTACGTCGGGGGGCGCGGGGGGAATGAGCAGTTCTTC
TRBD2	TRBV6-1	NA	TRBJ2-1	CASRTGLVGVNEQFF	TGTGCCAGCAGGACCGGACTAGTAGGCGTCAATGAGCAGTTCTTC
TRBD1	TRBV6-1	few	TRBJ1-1	CASRRQGAMNTEAFF	TGTGCCAGCCGTCGACAGGGAGCCATGAACACTGAAGCTTTCTTT
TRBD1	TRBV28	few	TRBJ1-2	CASSTGTGSVRYTF	TGTGCCAGCAGTACCGGGACAGGGAGTGTGAGGTACACCTTC
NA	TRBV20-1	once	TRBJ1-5	CSAGRGGQPQHF	TGCAGTGCTGGCAGGGGAGGTCAGCCCCAGCATTTT
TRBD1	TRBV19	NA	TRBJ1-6	CASTPRVTGTSPLHF	TGTGCCAGTACCCCTCGGGTGACAGGGACTTCACCCCTCCACTTT